Listed below are T cell receptor beta chains from one sample, sequenced in a study of cytomegalovirus exposure and HLA in healthy donors. Sequencing was performed with immunoSEQ multiplex PCR; in TCRdb, only in-frame clones are kept and a portion is missing. The table shows about 35,000 clones, with around 84% occurring only once. Sequencing used PBMCs. These receptor sequences come from a woman between 18 and 29 years old in good health and CMV-seronegative. CDR3s include the opening cysteine and the closing phenylalanine or tryptophan. Each record gives: CDR3 protein, CDR3 DNA, clone size, D gene, V gene, J gene. D genes are given only for firm matches. Clone sizes are given selectively: once, few, many, or a class where the clone is expanded.

CDR3aa: CASSLSRWTGLTGELFF; CDR3nt: TGTGCCAGCAGTTTATCCCGTTGGACAGGGCTAACCGGGGAGCTGTTTTTT; abundance: .; d_gene: TRBD1; v_gene: TRBV27; j_gene: TRBJ2-2
CDR3aa: CASRSLAGGLNEQFF; CDR3nt: TGTGCCAGTAGAAGCCTAGCGGGAGGCCTCAATGAGCAGTTCTTC; abundance: few; d_gene: TRBD2; v_gene: TRBV19; j_gene: TRBJ2-1
CDR3aa: CASSLFQGQGWEQFF; CDR3nt: TGTGCCAGCAGCTTATTTCAGGGACAGGGCTGGGAGCAGTTCTTC; abundance: .; d_gene: TRBD1; v_gene: TRBV7-2; j_gene: TRBJ2-1
CDR3aa: CASSYDRSSYNSPLHF; CDR3nt: TGTGCCAGCAGTTACGACCGGAGCTCCTATAATTCACCCCTCCACTTT; abundance: once; d_gene: .; v_gene: TRBV6-5; j_gene: TRBJ1-6
CDR3aa: CASSLCPWEFYEQYF; CDR3nt: TGTGCCAGCAGCCTATGTCCCTGGGAGTTCTACGAGCAGTACTTC; abundance: .; d_gene: .; v_gene: TRBV7-4; j_gene: TRBJ2-7
CDR3aa: CASSQVRGPNTEAFF; CDR3nt: TGCGCCAGCAGCCAAGTGCGGGGGCCGAACACTGAAGCTTTCTTT; abundance: .; d_gene: .; v_gene: TRBV4-3; j_gene: TRBJ1-1
CDR3aa: CASSLYGASYEQYF; CDR3nt: TGTGCCAGCAGTTTATATGGGGCTAGCTACGAGCAGTACTTC; abundance: .; d_gene: .; v_gene: TRBV27; j_gene: TRBJ2-7
CDR3aa: CASRQTGGGETQYF; CDR3nt: TGTGCCAGCAGACAGACAGGGGGTGGTGAGACCCAGTACTTC; abundance: .; d_gene: TRBD1; v_gene: TRBV28; j_gene: TRBJ2-5
CDR3aa: CASRRQGMDTGELFF; CDR3nt: TGTGCCAGTAGAAGGCAGGGTATGGACACCGGGGAGCTGTTTTTT; abundance: .; d_gene: .; v_gene: TRBV19; j_gene: TRBJ2-2
CDR3aa: CASSQPQGFSTDTQYF; CDR3nt: TGTGCCAGCAGTCAGCCACAGGGTTTCAGCACAGATACGCAGTATTTT; abundance: .; d_gene: .; v_gene: TRBV28; j_gene: TRBJ2-3
CDR3aa: CRAGGGQGYTF; CDR3nt: TGCAGAGCAGGGGGAGGACAAGGCTACACCTTC; abundance: .; d_gene: TRBD1; v_gene: TRBV20-1; j_gene: TRBJ1-2
CDR3aa: CASSFSGGPGELFF; CDR3nt: TGTGCCAGCAGCTTTAGCGGGGGGCCCGGGGAGCTGTTTTTT; abundance: .; d_gene: TRBD2; v_gene: TRBV5-4; j_gene: TRBJ2-2
CDR3aa: CASSLSPGTGVTSSYEQYF; CDR3nt: TGTGCCAGCAGCCTCAGTCCCGGGACAGGGGTTACTAGCTCCTACGAGCAGTACTTC; abundance: .; d_gene: TRBD1; v_gene: TRBV5-5; j_gene: TRBJ2-7
CDR3aa: CASSESGGSYNSPLNF; CDR3nt: TGTGCCAGCAGTGAAAGCGGGGGCTCCTATAATTCACCCCTCAACTTT; abundance: .; d_gene: .; v_gene: TRBV25-1; j_gene: TRBJ1-6
CDR3aa: CASSLGDRGYEQYF; CDR3nt: TGTGCCAGCAGCTTAGGGGACAGAGGTTACGAGCAGTACTTC; abundance: .; d_gene: TRBD1; v_gene: TRBV7-9; j_gene: TRBJ2-7
CDR3aa: CASDRGDEQYF; CDR3nt: TGTGCCAGCGACAGGGGCGACGAGCAGTACTTC; abundance: .; d_gene: TRBD1; v_gene: TRBV2; j_gene: TRBJ2-7
CDR3aa: CASSSGQSSEQYF; CDR3nt: TGTGCCAGCAGTTCGGGACAGTCGAGTGAGCAGTACTTC; abundance: .; d_gene: TRBD1; v_gene: TRBV6-5; j_gene: TRBJ2-7